The clone carrying this T cell receptor (beta chain) has a count of ten or more. The antigen remains unidentified. Preparing the TCRbeta library involved the use of unique molecular identifiers. One entry per CDR3 protein results from TCRdb running MiXCR on the PCR reads. The sample gives under 300,000 distinct CDR3 sequences, roughly 10% of which show up once; 20% to 25% is in the top ten. This sample was taken from a study of T-cell reconstitution after alpha-beta-depleted transplantation in children. Study observations and caveats: Surviving thymic progenitors and recipient T cells were the source of high TCRbeta diversity at day 60 in some patients. Reportedly, only several hundred clones from non-depleted graft cells drove alpha-beta T-cell counts at about two months.

The V gene's germline CDR1 is SGHRS and CDR2 YFSETQ. Germline trimming cut 7 bases from V and 3 bases from J; bases unmatched to any gene: 7. The CDR3 runs 14 residues. This sequence originates from a male patient aged 2 to 10 who had a stem cell transplant for chronic granulomatous disease, so the T cells may come from the graft donor. The rearrangement joins TRBV5-1 to TRBJ2-1; TRBD2 agrees at 7 bases. Specimen: peripheral blood, collected 180 days after TCRalphabeta/CD19-depleted stem cell transplant. In DNA form, the CDR3 reads TGCGCCAGCCGAAGGGAGGGGTTCTACAATGAGCAGTTCTTC. Its protein is CASRREGFYNEQFF.